The next 16 T cell receptor beta chains were all read from a single sample in a study of T cell repertoires in cytomegalovirus infection. TCRdb itself ran the reads through MiXCR, one entry per CDR3 protein. The sample yields 550,000 to 850,000 distinct CDR3 sequences, around 31% seen once. No cognate antigen is known for these TCRs. The specimen was cultured PBMCs, collected from culture after CMV antigen stimulation. Source of these receptors: a human donor in good health (CMV status not recorded). Some clones in this sample may be carry-over from other donors' samples.

This chain uses TRBV20-1 with TRBJ2-3; D remains unclear. Trimming shortened V by 6 bases and J by 0 bases, and 10 bases separated the two germline ends. Germline V gene data show CDR1 as DFQATT and CDR2 as SNEGSKA (reference sequence). The CDR3 contains 13 residues. Here the CDR3 reads CSAIAASTDTQYF. The DNA of the CDR3 is TGCAGTGCCATAGCAGCTAGCACAGATACGCAGTATTTT.

V gene TRBV12-3 or TRBV12-4 combines with J gene TRBJ2-7; D is perhaps TRBD1 (5 bases). V dropped 4 bases and J dropped 7 bases, with 26 bases sitting between them. This CDR3 has 17 amino acids. CDR3 nucleotide sequence: TGTGCCAGCAGTTCCAAAAAATATACGGACACCTTAGGGGAGCAGTACTTC. Encoded protein: CASSSKKYTDTLGEQYF.

A few counts support this clonotype. The chain combines TRBV2 with TRBJ1-5; no definite D call. V lost 6 bases, J lost 9 bases, and 12 bases lay in between. Germline V gene lookup returns CDR1 SNHLY and CDR2 FYNNEI. This CDR3 has 12 residues. Written as DNA, the CDR3 is TGTGCCAGCAGGCCTTGGGCAGGGCCCCAGCATTTT. Protein: CASRPWAGPQHF.

The chain is built from TRBV6-5 and TRBJ2-7; D is perhaps TRBD1 (6 bases). V was cut by 4 bases and J by 2 bases, with 12 bases left in between. This CDR3 comprises 14 residues. The germline V gene has CDR1 MNHEY and CDR2 SVGAGI. This chain's CDR3 is CASSSSGQTYEQYF. As DNA, the CDR3 is TGTGCCAGCAGTTCCTCCGGACAGACCTACGAGCAGTACTTC.

Many counts were recorded for this clonotype. V usage is TRBV7-2 and J usage is TRBJ1-4; no firm D call. The CDR3 has 14 amino acids. V lost 4 bases and J 7 bases, leaving 13 bases between the germline ends. Germline V gene sequence: CDR1 SGHTA, CDR2 FQGNSA. This CDR3 is CASSSHTVREKLFF. CDR3 bases: TGTGCCAGCAGCTCTCACACAGTGCGTGAAAAACTGTTTTTT.

The chain has TRBV4-2 and TRBJ2-3; 11 positions match TRBD2. V shed 0 bases and J 4 bases; nucleotides not matched to a gene: 9. In germline, CDR1 is LGHNA, CDR2 YNFKEQ. CDR3 size: 18 residues. DNA of the CDR3: TGTGCCAGCAGCCAAGATCCCCCTACTAGCGGGAGCCCAGATACGCAGTATTTT. Its translation is CASSQDPPTSGSPDTQYF.

There are many counts of this clonotype. The J gene is TRBJ2-2, the V gene TRBV27; D gene unclear. The CDR3 contains 12 residues. CDR1 and CDR2 from the germline V gene are MNHEY and SMNVEV (reference sequence). V gave up 6 bases and J gave up 0 bases, with 2 bases separating them. The CDR3 DNA sequence: TGTGCCAGCAGCCCGAACACCGGGGAGCTGTTTTTT. This gives the protein CASSPNTGELFF.

The V and J genes are TRBV5-1 and TRBJ1-1; TRBD1 matches 10 bases. This CDR3 region has 16 residues. In germline, CDR1 is SGHRS, CDR2 YFSETQ. J gave up 2 bases and V 9 bases, and 13 bases lay outside the gene matches. Here the CDR3 DNA reads TGCGCCACCAGGGCCGGGACAGGGGTAATTAACACTGAAGCTTTCTTT. Protein sequence: CATRAGTGVINTEAFF.

The V gene is TRBV7-9, the J gene TRBJ2-2, with D possibly TRBD2 on 5 matching bases. Germline lookup yields CDR1 SEHNR and CDR2 FQNEAQ (reference sequence). The CDR3 length is 13 residues. The germline V and J ends were trimmed by 3 bases and 6 bases, with 8 bases remaining between them. The CDR3 sequence: CASSFEGPGELFF. For the CDR3, the DNA is TGTGCCAGCAGCTTTGAGGGTCCCGGGGAGCTGTTTTTT.

This clonotype showed up many times. V and J are TRBV12-3 or TRBV12-4 and TRBJ1-1; tentative D call: TRBD1 (5 bases). The CDR3 has 15 residues. Trimming removed 4 bases from V and 0 bases from J, with 12 bases in between. CDR3 residues: CASSSPGRVNTEAFF. DNA of the CDR3: TGTGCCAGCAGTTCCCCGGGCAGGGTGAACACTGAAGCTTTCTTT.

This clonotype was counted only a few times. The chain joins TRBV4-1 to TRBJ1-2; no clear D. The CDR3 is 12 residues long. V was cut by 3 bases and J by 5 bases, with 7 bases left in between. Germline V gives CDR1 MGHRA, CDR2 YSYEKL. CDR3 DNA: TGCGCCAGCAGCCATGGCGGGTATGGCTACACCTTC. Translated, it gives CASSHGGYGYTF.

This clonotype was observed a handful of times. The rearrangement joins TRBV7-2 to TRBJ2-1; 8 bases fit TRBD2. The CDR3 consists of 17 residues. The V and J ends lost 1 base and 8 bases, in that order; junction bases with no gene match: 13. The germline gives CDR1 SGHTA, CDR2 FQGNSA. This CDR3 is CASSLGPAGVVSDEQFF. CDR3 nucleotide sequence: TGTGCCAGCAGCTTAGGCCCAGCGGGGGTGGTTTCGGATGAGCAGTTCTTC.

J is TRBJ2-4 and V is TRBV6-5; D uncertain. The CDR3 sequence is 13 residues long. V lost 6 bases and J lost 9, with 15 bases in between. Germline V gene data show CDR1 as MNHEY and CDR2 as SVGAGI. For the CDR3, the DNA is TGTGCCAGCAGACGGAGCCAGGATTTCATTCAGTACTTC. This translates into CASRRSQDFIQYF.

The chain combines TRBV7-4 with TRBJ2-3, with a possible D match to TRBD2 (6 bases). Germline CDR1 SGHVT, CDR2 SQSDAQ. This CDR3 is built from 14 residues. V lost 4 bases and J lost 6, with 14 bases in between. CDR3 protein: CASSSQGGLDTQYF. The CDR3 DNA reads as TGTGCCAGCAGCTCACAAGGAGGGCTTGATACGCAGTATTTT. Full variable domain (remainder filled in from reference TRBV7-4 and TRBJ2-3): GAGVSQSPRYKVAKRGRDVALRCDSISGHVTLYWYRQTLGQGSEVLTYSQSDAQRDKSGRPSGRFSAERPERSVSTLKIQRTEQGDSAVYLCASSSQGGLDTQYFGPGTRLTVL.

This chain connects TRBV20-1 to TRBJ2-3; D remains unclear. Germline V gene lookup returns CDR1 DFQATT and CDR2 SNEGSKA (reference sequence). The V gene lost 4 bases and the J gene lost 6 bases, with 14 bases spanning the gap. This CDR3 is 13 amino acids long. CDR3 DNA sequence: TGCAGTGCTAAATTTTCCGCCGAGGATACGCAGTATTTT. It specifies CSAKFSAEDTQYF.

This clonotype has a handful of counts. The chain recombines TRBV14 with TRBJ1-2, with a weak D call TRBD1 (5 bases). This CDR3 contains 16 residues. V lost 0 bases to trimming and J lost 4 bases, with 15 bases between them. Germline V gives CDR1 SGHDN, CDR2 FVKESK. The DNA for the CDR3 is TGTGCCAGCAGCCAAGATCCGGGGCTTGGATTCTATGGCTACACCTTC. Its protein is CASSQDPGLGFYGYTF.